The source of this TCR beta chain is a study of blood T cell repertoires in COVID-19. Study-wide background: Spain, Italy and the United States supplied samples that represented acute and convalescent COVID-19. The analysed material was cDNA or gDNA that came from T cells, B-cell-depleted T cells, or PBMCs.

In the original processing: How many nucleated cells were present was estimated from reference gene primer amplification. Assay: immunoSEQ multiplex PCR; the TCRdb copy retains only in-frame clones and omits some. Clonal size and the V and J genes are those of that table, whereas D and trimming came from the DNA. The top ten hold around 12% of the sample, which has more than 100,000 clones, roughly 82% seen once. The CDR3 has 14 amino acids. Unmatched junction bases numbered 6, after V lost 6 bases and J lost 7 bases. The germline CDR1 and CDR2 sequences are MDHEN and SYDVKM. V is TRBV28 and J is TRBJ1-6, with 7 nucleotides matching TRBD1. The sequenced material came from peripheral blood. The TCR originated in a human donor in a cohort sampled during active COVID-19. The CDR3 region has the DNA TGTGCCAGCAGGGAGACAGGGCGCAATTCACCCCTCCACTTT. Its protein is CASRETGRNSPLHF.